The rows below give T cell receptor beta chains drawn from one sample of a study of CD8 T cells in ankylosing spondylitis. MiXCR, run by TCRdb on the 5' RACE reads, gives a single entry per CDR3 protein. This sample has approximately 100,000 distinct CDR3 sequences, with more than 20% found just once. Sequences were obtained from synovial fluid, either unsorted or a sorted T cell fraction (not recorded which). The source of these receptors is a male donor with ankylosing spondylitis. CDR3s include the opening cysteine and the closing phenylalanine or tryptophan. Each record gives: V gene, D gene, clone size, J gene, CDR3 DNA, CDR3 protein. A D gene is named only where the DNA matches it firmly. A clone size is listed for some rows: how often the clone was seen (once, few, many), or a class if it is expanded.

TRBV6-2/TRBV6-3,.,few,TRBJ1-2,TGTGCCAGCAGTTACGAGGGACTAAACTATGGCTACACCTTC,CASSYEGLNYGYTF
TRBV12-3/TRBV12-4,.,.,TRBJ2-4,TGTGCCAGCAGTATAGACCGGACTTACGGCGCCAAAAACATTCAGTACTTC,CASSIDRTYGAKNIQYF
TRBV7-8,.,medium-sized,TRBJ2-1,TGTGCCAGCAGCCCACCGTGGGGTGGTGAGCAGTTCTTC,CASSPPWGGEQFF
TRBV24-1,.,few,TRBJ1-1,TGTGCCACCAGTGATCCCGTGGAGTCGAGTCGGGCTTTCTTT,CATSDPVESSRAFF
TRBV5-6,TRBD1,few,TRBJ1-4,TGTGCCAGCAGCCCCCCGGGACAGGACGAAAAACTGTTTTTT,CASSPPGQDEKLFF
TRBV4-1,.,few,TRBJ1-5,TGCGCCAGCAGCCCCTCGGAGGGAGGGTACAATCAGCCCCAGCATTTT,CASSPSEGGYNQPQHF
TRBV15,TRBD2,few,TRBJ2-1,TGTGCCACCAGCAGAGTTGGCTTTAAAGCGGGAGGAAGGGATGAGCAGTTCTTC,CATSRVGFKAGGRDEQFF
TRBV7-7,TRBD2,.,TRBJ2-1,TGTGCCAGCAGCTTTGGGACTAGCGCGTACAATGAGCAGTTCTTC,CASSFGTSAYNEQFF
TRBV7-9,.,many,TRBJ2-1,TGTGCCAGCAGCTTAGCGGGAGGTAACAATGAGCAGTTCTTC,CASSLAGGNNEQFF
TRBV7-2,.,many,TRBJ2-5,TGTGCCAGCAGCCGCCGGGTTCAAGAGACCCAGTACTTC,CASSRRVQETQYF
TRBV9,.,few,TRBJ2-3,TGTGCCAGCAGCCACGGGAGTGGTGGTACGCAGTATTTT,CASSHGSGGTQYF
TRBV20-1,TRBD2,once,TRBJ2-7,TGCAGTGCTAGTCCAAGGACTAGTGAAAGGAAGCAGTACTTC,CSASPRTSERKQYF
TRBV21-1,.,few,TRBJ1-4,TGTGCCAGCAGCCTTCAAGTTGCAACTAATGAAAAACTGTTTTTT,CASSLQVATNEKLFF
TRBV28,TRBD1,few,TRBJ2-5,TGTGCCACTCTAGACAGGGTCCTCGAGACCCAGTACTTC,CATLDRVLETQYF
TRBV12-3/TRBV12-4,.,many,TRBJ2-2,TGTGCCAGCAGTCTCTTCGGAGGCAACACCGGGGAGCTGTTTTTT,CASSLFGGNTGELFF
TRBV14,.,many,TRBJ2-5,TGTGCCAGCAGCCTCAATCGAGAGACCCAGTACTTC,CASSLNRETQYF
TRBV3-1,.,few,TRBJ2-2,TGTGCCAGCAGCCAAGACGCGGTGACCGGGGAGCTGTTTTTT,CASSQDAVTGELFF
TRBV7-9,TRBD1,.,TRBJ1-6,TGTGCCAGCAGCTACTCAGGGGGCGCCGGATCACCCCTCCACTTT,CASSYSGGAGSPLHF
TRBV18,.,few,TRBJ1-1,TGTGCCAGCTCACCCCAACAGGGAACCACTGAAGCTTTCTTT,CASSPQQGTTEAFF
TRBV7-9,.,.,TRBJ2-4,TGTGCCAGCAGCTTAAACGGGGTTTCGGACATTCAGTACTTC,CASSLNGVSDIQYF
TRBV6-1,.,.,TRBJ2-1,TGTGCCAGCGGGACCCCGGAGGCCTACAATGAGCAGTTCTTC,CASGTPEAYNEQFF
TRBV7-9,TRBD2,.,TRBJ2-1,TGTGCCCTAACCCTAGCGGGGGACCGAGAGCAGTTCTTC,CALTLAGDREQFF
TRBV4-2,.,few,TRBJ2-3,TGTGCCAGCAGCCAAGATTGGGCCTTCACAGATACGCAGTATTTT,CASSQDWAFTDTQYF
TRBV3-1,.,.,TRBJ2-7,TGTGCCAGCAGCGTGGCTAGCTACGAGCAGTACTTC,CASSVASYEQYF
TRBV24-1,.,.,TRBJ2-1,TGTGCCACCAGTGTGCCCACGGGTGAGCAGTTCTTC,CATSVPTGEQFF
TRBV5-4,TRBD1,once,TRBJ2-5,TGTGCCAGCAGCTTCCCCGGGACAGTCCAAGAGACCCAGTACTTC,CASSFPGTVQETQYF
TRBV20-1,.,many,TRBJ2-1,TGCAGTGCTAGATTTGGCGGGATAAGAGGCAATGAGCAGTTCTTC,CSARFGGIRGNEQFF